A selection of T cell receptor beta chains follows, all from one sample in a study of control samples from healthy donors and cancer patients. This table comes from immunoSEQ multiplex PCR, and its TCRdb copy is limited to in-frame clones, with some not included. The sample records around 100,000 clones, about 91% being singletons. Sequenced input: blood. The receptor set was obtained from a woman between 18 and 29 years old in good health. Both conserved end residues are part of each CDR3. The order of the fields is clone size, V gene, J gene, CDR3 protein. Size values are once, few and many counts, or a class for expanded clones, and some rows have none.

size: once
V: TRBV29-1
J: TRBJ1-2
CDR3: CSVEGQGACGYTF

size: few
V: TRBV24-1
J: TRBJ1-5
CDR3: CATSQDSNQPQHF

size: NA
V: TRBV19
J: TRBJ1-4
CDR3: CASTRTVSEKLFF

size: NA
V: TRBV3-1/TRBV3-2
J: TRBJ2-7
CDR3: CASSQAGSYEQYF

size: few
V: TRBV24-1
J: TRBJ1-2
CDR3: CATSDGTTGPANYGYTF

size: NA
V: TRBV3-1/TRBV3-2
J: TRBJ2-7
CDR3: CASSVRSGTYEQYF

size: NA
V: TRBV21-1
J: TRBJ2-7
CDR3: CAQPELRGPYEQYF

size: NA
V: TRBV7-2
J: TRBJ1-3
CDR3: CASSPPGQRSSGNTIYF

size: NA
V: TRBV6-5
J: TRBJ2-1
CDR3: CASSYSDGWSYNEQFF

size: NA
V: TRBV2
J: TRBJ2-7
CDR3: CASRQDRGSEQYF

size: NA
V: TRBV28
J: TRBJ1-2
CDR3: CASSLYFLRGPANYTF

size: NA
V: TRBV15
J: TRBJ1-1
CDR3: CATSAGRGPEAFF

size: NA
V: TRBV7-7
J: TRBJ2-3
CDR3: CASSKLAGLTDTQYF

size: NA
V: TRBV5-4
J: TRBJ2-5
CDR3: CASSSRDREETQYF

size: NA
V: TRBV30
J: TRBJ1-1
CDR3: CAGRQGNTEAFF

size: NA
V: TRBV5-6
J: TRBJ1-1
CDR3: CASSFRAHNTEAFF

size: once
V: TRBV24-1
J: TRBJ2-1
CDR3: CATSDLRLDEQFF

size: NA
V: TRBV5-1
J: TRBJ1-1
CDR3: CASSLARSNTEAFF

size: NA
V: TRBV27
J: TRBJ2-7
CDR3: CASGSWLSGPYEQYF

size: large
V: TRBV2
J: TRBJ2-2
CDR3: CASSERVNTGELFF

size: NA
V: TRBV9
J: TRBJ1-5
CDR3: CASSEGWVNQPQHF

size: NA
V: TRBV21-1
J: TRBJ1-5
CDR3: CASSPRTGKKGNQPQHF

size: NA
V: TRBV7-9
J: TRBJ1-2
CDR3: CASSHSGVDYGYTF

size: NA
V: TRBV7-9
J: TRBJ2-5
CDR3: CASSLTGAGETQYF

size: once
V: TRBV5-1
J: TRBJ2-6
CDR3: CASSPDRPQANVLTF

size: once
V: TRBV7-9
J: TRBJ1-2
CDR3: CASSSGLGTHVGYTF

size: NA
V: TRBV24-1
J: TRBJ1-5
CDR3: CATSTLYSNQPQHF

size: NA
V: TRBV6-4
J: TRBJ1-4
CDR3: CASSIHTRGNEKLFF

size: NA
V: TRBV5-1
J: TRBJ1-6
CDR3: CASSLEADLSPLHF

size: few
V: TRBV5-4
J: TRBJ1-2
CDR3: CASSLALGQGVGGYTF

size: NA
V: TRBV11-2
J: TRBJ2-7
CDR3: CASSLGQTLYEQYF

size: NA
V: TRBV6-1
J: TRBJ2-2
CDR3: CASSEVLPGQGFYTGELFF

size: NA
V: TRBV6-1
J: TRBJ1-2
CDR3: CASSETWTGLGYGYTF

size: once
V: TRBV6-2/TRBV6-3
J: TRBJ2-3
CDR3: CASSWRGHSSTDTQYF

size: few
V: TRBV10-3
J: TRBJ1-6
CDR3: CASKAGDSPLHF

size: NA
V: TRBV24-1
J: TRBJ2-5
CDR3: CATRGTLAQETQYF

size: few
V: TRBV5-1
J: TRBJ1-3
CDR3: CASSGNTIYF

size: once
V: TRBV7-2
J: TRBJ2-1
CDR3: CASSTRGGAGGPYNEQFF

size: NA
V: TRBV11-2
J: TRBJ1-5
CDR3: CASRGGVGNQPQHF

size: once
V: TRBV27
J: TRBJ1-2
CDR3: CASSFSRREGGYTF

size: NA
V: TRBV19
J: TRBJ2-4
CDR3: CASSPGPRDIQYF

size: NA
V: TRBV10-1
J: TRBJ2-2
CDR3: CASSEKARVGRRSTGELFF

size: once
V: TRBV7-3
J: TRBJ1-2
CDR3: CASSLDGVGGYTF

size: NA
V: TRBV11-3
J: TRBJ2-7
CDR3: CASSFAPQGAYEQYF

size: NA
V: TRBV27
J: TRBJ2-3
CDR3: CASPTPVGGYF

size: NA
V: TRBV4-1
J: TRBJ1-6
CDR3: CASSQEQGVVSPLHF

size: once
V: TRBV7-9
J: TRBJ2-3
CDR3: CASSPDRMYEPDTQYF

size: NA
V: TRBV4-3
J: TRBJ1-6
CDR3: CASSQVAQAYNSPLHF

size: NA
V: TRBV19
J: TRBJ2-2
CDR3: CATRLVPDTGELFF

size: NA
V: TRBV27
J: TRBJ2-5
CDR3: CASSLGTGGFWETQYF

size: NA
V: TRBV5-1
J: TRBJ2-3
CDR3: CASSSPLSVRNRWLNRDTQYF

size: NA
V: TRBV4-3
J: TRBJ2-1
CDR3: CASSQDDGGADNEQFF

size: NA
V: TRBV11-2
J: TRBJ2-2
CDR3: CASSLGGVTGELFF

size: NA
V: TRBV2
J: TRBJ1-2
CDR3: CARGGTTHTYGYTF

size: NA
V: TRBV9
J: TRBJ2-2
CDR3: CASSGRQGGAGELFF

size: NA
V: TRBV27
J: TRBJ1-1
CDR3: CASSRDGEAFF

size: NA
V: TRBV4-2
J: TRBJ2-1
CDR3: CASWSGQYNEQFF